This record concerns one TCR beta chain sequence. These data originate in a study of blood T cell repertoires in COVID-19. Study in general: Samples taken during acute and convalescent COVID-19 were collected in the United States, Italy and Spain. Nucleic acid was either cDNA or gDNA, and it came from T cells, B-cell-depleted T cells, or PBMCs.

Original handling: How many nucleated cells were present was estimated from reference gene primer amplification. The protocol was immunoSEQ multiplex PCR, while the TCRdb copy is restricted to in-frame clones and leaves out a portion. V, J and clone size were drawn from that table, and D and trimming were deduced from the DNA. The sample holds roughly 150,000 clones, roughly 93% seen once. V was shortened by 1 base and J by 0 bases, with 9 bases between the two germline ends. There are 16 residues in the CDR3. Germline CDR1 is SNHLY and CDR2 is FYNNEI. The chain recombines TRBV2 with TRBJ1-4; TRBD1 might be the D (6 bases). The sequenced sample was peripheral blood. The TCR comes from a man between 18 and 35 years old with acute or convalescent COVID-19. CDR3 nucleotides: TGTGCCAGCAGTGAAGGGAAGGGGGCAACTAATGAAAAACTGTTTTTT. Protein sequence: CASSEGKGATNEKLFF.